The text below deals with one T cell receptor (beta chain). Its antigen is undetermined. The germline CDR1 and CDR2 sequences are MNHEY and SVGAGI. The CDR3 is made up of 16 amino acids. V lost 2 bases to trimming and J lost 6 bases; unmatched junction nucleotides: 8. TCRdb's copy holds only in-frame clones and misses some; the assay was immunoSEQ multiplex PCR. The sample has 8,000 to 9,500 clones; 85% are singletons. The sample is drawn from a study of T cell repertoires in ileal Crohn's disease. For the study at large: Surgery for a complication: stricturing in around 60%, penetrating in about 39%. About half of patients got postoperative therapy: about ten thiopurines, roughly 19 anti-TNF.

Study-level results: Clonal expansions were more frequent in active smokers than non-smokers at surgery.

Time point specified: inflamed ileum from the surgical specimen. The TCR originated in an adult with Crohn's disease. The source material was ileal tissue. The chain joins TRBV6-5 to TRBJ1-5; 9 bases align to TRBD1. The CDR3 here is CASSYQPGQGLQPQHF. The CDR3 DNA sequence: TGTGCCAGCAGTTACCAGCCGGGACAGGGACTTCAGCCCCAGCATTTT.